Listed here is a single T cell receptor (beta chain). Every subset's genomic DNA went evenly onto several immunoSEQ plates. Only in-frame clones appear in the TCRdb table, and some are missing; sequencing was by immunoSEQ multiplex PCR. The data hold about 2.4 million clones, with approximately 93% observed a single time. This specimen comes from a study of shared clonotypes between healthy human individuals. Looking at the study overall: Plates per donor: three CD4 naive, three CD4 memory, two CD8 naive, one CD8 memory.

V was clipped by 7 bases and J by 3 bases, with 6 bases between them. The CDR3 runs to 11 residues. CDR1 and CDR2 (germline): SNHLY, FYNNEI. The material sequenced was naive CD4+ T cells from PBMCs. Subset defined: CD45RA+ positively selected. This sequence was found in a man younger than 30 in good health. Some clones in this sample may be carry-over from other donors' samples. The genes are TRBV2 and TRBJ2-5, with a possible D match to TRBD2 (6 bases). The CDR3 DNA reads TGTGCCAGCAAGCGGGAAGAGACCCAGTACTTC. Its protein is CASKREETQYF.